This is a list of T cell receptor beta chains from one sample in a study of regulatory T cells in long-lasting Graves disease. TCRdb re-called the multiplex PCR reads through MiXCR, storing one row per CDR3 protein. This table has some 340,000 distinct CDR3 sequences, about 12% appearing once. This same sample was also part of a study on T cells in Graves' hyperthyroidism and ophthalmopathy.

The specimen was peripheral blood mononuclear cells (PBMCs), collected at new diagnosis, from a patient treated with antithyroid drugs. These receptors were taken from a young woman with Graves disease. Each CDR3 is given with its conserved first and last residue.

J gene | V gene | CDR3 protein
TRBJ1-4 | TRBV12-3/TRBV12-4 | CASSPPGDPSEKLFF
TRBJ1-5 | TRBV12-3/TRBV12-4 | CASSLSDRTNQPQHF
TRBJ1-1 | TRBV5-4 | CASSVSGTRVAEAFF
TRBJ2-3 | TRBV28 | CASSPPYRVQDTQYF
TRBJ1-2 | TRBV2 | CASRAPQPDGYGYTF
TRBJ1-5 | TRBV28 | CASSLPRASNQPQHF
TRBJ2-7 | TRBV28 | CASRFGQPYEQYF
TRBJ2-1 | TRBV2 | CASSLRVFDEQFF
TRBJ1-5 | TRBV7-2 | CASSLSAGVNQPQHF
TRBJ1-1 | TRBV20-1 | CSARGDGEAFF
TRBJ2-2 | TRBV12-3/TRBV12-4 | CASKSKNTGELFF
TRBJ2-7 | TRBV6-5 | CASSYTAGPTSYEQYF
TRBJ2-1 | TRBV7-9 | CASTISGVYNEQFF
TRBJ2-7 | TRBV3-1 | CASSLNSGSSYEQYF
TRBJ2-3 | TRBV15 | CATSRVRGSSTDTQYF
TRBJ2-3 | TRBV4-3 | CASSQDLRDRLIDTQYF